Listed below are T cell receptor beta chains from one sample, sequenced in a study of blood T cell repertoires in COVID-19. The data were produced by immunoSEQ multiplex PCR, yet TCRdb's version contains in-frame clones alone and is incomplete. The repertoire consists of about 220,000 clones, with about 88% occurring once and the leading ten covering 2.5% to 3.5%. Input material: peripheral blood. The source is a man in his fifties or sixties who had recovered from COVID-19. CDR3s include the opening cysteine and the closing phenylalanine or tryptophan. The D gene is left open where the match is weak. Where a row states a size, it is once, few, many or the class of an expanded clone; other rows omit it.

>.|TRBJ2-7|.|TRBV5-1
CASSITRSSYEQYF
TGCGCCAGCAGTATAACTAGAAGCTCCTACGAGCAGTACTTC
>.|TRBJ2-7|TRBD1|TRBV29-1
CSAGGQGPYEQYF
TGCAGCGCCGGCGGACAGGGGCCCTACGAGCAGTACTTC
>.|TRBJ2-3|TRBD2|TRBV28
CASRLTSGRGTDTQYF
TGTGCCAGCAGACTAACTAGCGGGAGAGGAACAGATACGCAGTATTTT
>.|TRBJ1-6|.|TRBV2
CASSRAPTLHF
TGTGCCAGCAGCAGGGCCCCCACCCTCCACTTT
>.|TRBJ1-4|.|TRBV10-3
CAISGTAGEKLFF
TGTGCCATCAGTGGGACCGCGGGGGAAAAACTGTTTTTT
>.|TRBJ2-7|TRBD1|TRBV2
CASRPGQGSHEQYF
TGTGCCAGCAGGCCGGGACAGGGATCTCACGAGCAGTACTTC
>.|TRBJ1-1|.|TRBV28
CASSSPSGWTEAFF
TGTGCCAGCAGTTCCCCGTCAGGGTGGACTGAAGCTTTCTTT
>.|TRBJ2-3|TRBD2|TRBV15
CATSRASLADTQYF
TGTGCCACCAGCAGAGCCTCACTAGCGGATACGCAGTATTTT
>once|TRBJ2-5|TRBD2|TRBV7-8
CASSLDGRAGETQYF
TGTGCCAGCAGCTTAGATGGGAGGGCTGGGGAGACCCAGTACTTC
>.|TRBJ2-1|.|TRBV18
CASSPVLVVNEQFF
TGTGCCAGCTCACCGGTCCTAGTGGTGAATGAGCAGTTCTTC
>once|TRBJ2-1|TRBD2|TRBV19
CASSSTSLGTSGSSEQFF
TGTGCCAGTAGTTCTACAAGTCTCGGGACTAGCGGGAGTAGCGAGCAGTTCTTC
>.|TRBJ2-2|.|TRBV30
CAWSPGGANTGELFF
TGTGCCTGGAGTCCGGGGGGCGCGAACACCGGGGAGCTGTTTTTT
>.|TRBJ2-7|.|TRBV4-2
CASSPRLLQAEQYF
TGTGCCAGCAGCCCCCGACTCCTACAGGCCGAGCAGTACTTC
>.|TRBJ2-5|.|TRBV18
CASSPRRQVGETQYF
TGTGCCAGCTCACCCCGACGACAGGTTGGAGAGACCCAGTACTTC
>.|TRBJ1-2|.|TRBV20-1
CSAARSYGYTF
TGCAGTGCTGCCAGATCCTATGGCTACACCTTC
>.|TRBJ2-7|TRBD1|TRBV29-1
CSAAGTGGTDEQYF
TGCAGCGCCGCAGGGACAGGGGGTACCGACGAGCAGTACTTC
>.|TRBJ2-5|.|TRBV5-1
CASSLIQGKETQYF
TGCGCCAGCAGCTTGATACAGGGAAAGGAGACCCAGTACTTC
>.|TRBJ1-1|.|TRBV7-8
CASSLRGNTEAFF
TGTGCCAGCAGCTTAAGGGGGAACACTGAAGCTTTCTTT
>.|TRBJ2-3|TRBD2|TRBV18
CASSQRLAGLTDTQYF
TGTGCCAGCTCACAAAGACTAGCGGGGCTCACAGATACGCAGTATTTT
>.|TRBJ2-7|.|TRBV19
CASSIGTASYEQYF
TGTGCCAGTAGTATAGGTACAGCCTCCTACGAGCAGTACTTC
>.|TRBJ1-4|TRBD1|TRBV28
CASSSRDRGRLEEKLFF
TGTGCCAGCAGTTCCCGGGACAGGGGGCGCTTAGAGGAAAAACTGTTTTTT
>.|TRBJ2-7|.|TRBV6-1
CASSFGQPFVKEQYF
TGTGCCAGCAGTTTCGGACAGCCCTTCGTGAAGGAGCAGTACTTC
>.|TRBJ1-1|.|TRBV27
CASSFIGQPAFF
TGTGCCAGCAGTTTCATTGGACAGCCGGCTTTCTTT
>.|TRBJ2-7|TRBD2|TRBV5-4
CASSLELAGREQYF
TGTGCCAGCAGCTTGGAACTAGCGGGACGGGAGCAGTACTTC
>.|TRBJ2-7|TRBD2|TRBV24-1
CATSDSAGGFYEQYF
TGTGCCACCAGTGATTCGGCGGGAGGGTTCTACGAGCAGTACTTC
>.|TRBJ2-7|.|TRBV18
CASSPPRQPYEQYF
TGTGCCAGCTCACCACCGAGGCAGCCCTACGAGCAGTACTTC
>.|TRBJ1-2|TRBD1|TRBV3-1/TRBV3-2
CASSQTGNGYTF
TGTGCCAGCAGCCAGACAGGGAATGGCTACACCTTC
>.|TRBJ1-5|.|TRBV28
CASSGPRGVWTQHF
TGTGCCAGCAGTGGACCCCGGGGAGTTTGGACCCAGCATTTT
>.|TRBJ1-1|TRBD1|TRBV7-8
CASSPTLIGQGEGEAFF
TGTGCCAGCAGCCCAACCTTGATCGGACAGGGCGAGGGTGAAGCTTTCTTT
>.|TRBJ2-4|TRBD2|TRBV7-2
CASSLSSSGGGQYF
TGTGCCAGCAGCTTGTCTTCTAGCGGTGGGGGTCAGTACTTC
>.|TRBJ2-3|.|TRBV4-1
CASSQNLRTPKLTDTQYF
TGCGCCAGCAGCCAAAATCTCCGGACTCCCAAACTCACAGATACGCAGTATTTT
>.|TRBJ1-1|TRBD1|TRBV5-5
CASSLREDRDTEAFF
TGTGCCAGCAGCTTGCGGGAGGACAGGGACACTGAAGCTTTCTTT
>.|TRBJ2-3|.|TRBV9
CASGPSGTDTQYF
TGTGCCAGCGGCCCAAGCGGTACAGATACGCAGTATTTT
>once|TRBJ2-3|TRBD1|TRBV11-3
CASSLKGQGTTDTQYF
TGTGCCAGCAGCTTAAAGGGACAGGGGACAACAGATACGCAGTATTTT
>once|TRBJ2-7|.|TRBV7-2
CASSLVVQGYEQYF
TGTGCCAGCAGCTTAGTGGTGCAGGGTTACGAGCAGTACTTC
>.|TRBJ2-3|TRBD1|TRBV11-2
CASSFRGQGASTDTQYF
TGTGCCAGCAGCTTCCGAGGACAGGGGGCTAGCACAGATACGCAGTATTTT
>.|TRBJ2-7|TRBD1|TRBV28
CASSSRQGLGQYF
TGTGCCAGCAGTTCTCGACAGGGGCTGGGGCAGTACTTC
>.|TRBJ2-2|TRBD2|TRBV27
CASGLVSGELFF
TGTGCCAGCGGACTAGTCTCCGGGGAGCTGTTTTTT
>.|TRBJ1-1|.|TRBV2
CASMRENTEAFF
TGTGCCAGCATGAGAGAAAACACTGAAGCTTTCTTT
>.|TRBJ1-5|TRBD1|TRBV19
CASSMWTGSNQPQHF
TGTGCCAGTAGTATGTGGACAGGGAGCAATCAGCCCCAGCATTTT
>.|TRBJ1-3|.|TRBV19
CASSRTASSSGNTIYF
TGTGCCAGTAGTCGGACAGCTTCATCCTCTGGAAACACCATATATTTT
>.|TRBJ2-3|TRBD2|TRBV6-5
CASSSSGSWTDTQYF
TGTGCCAGCAGCTCCAGCGGGAGTTGGACAGATACGCAGTATTTT
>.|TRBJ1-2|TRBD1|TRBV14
CASSQDWGTGTNYGYTF
TGTGCCAGCAGCCAAGATTGGGGGACAGGAACTAACTATGGCTACACCTTC
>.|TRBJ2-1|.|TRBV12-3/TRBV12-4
CASSLNRAEQFF
TGTGCCAGCAGTTTAAATAGAGCTGAGCAGTTCTTC
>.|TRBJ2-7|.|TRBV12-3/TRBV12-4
CASSRNTEKNF
TGTGCCAGCAGCCGAAACACCGAAAAAAACTTC
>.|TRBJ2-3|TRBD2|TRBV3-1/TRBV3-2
CASSIGLAGGLDTQYF
TGTGCCAGCAGCATTGGACTAGCGGGAGGGTTAGATACGCAGTATTTT
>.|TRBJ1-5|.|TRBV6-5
CASSLTENQPQHF
TGTGCCAGCAGTTTGACGGAGAATCAGCCCCAGCATTTT
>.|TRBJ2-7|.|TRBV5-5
CASSFVGGGEQYF
TGTGCCAGCAGCTTCGTTGGGGGAGGCGAGCAGTACTTC
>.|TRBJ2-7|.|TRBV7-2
CASSLIELTYEQYF
TGTGCCAGCAGCTTAATCGAGTTGACCTACGAGCAGTACTTC
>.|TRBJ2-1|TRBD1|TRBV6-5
CASSVPGQGAIEQFF
TGTGCCAGCTCAGTACCGGGACAGGGGGCGATTGAGCAGTTCTTC
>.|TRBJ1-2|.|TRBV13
CASSHITYGYTF
TGTGCCAGCAGCCACATTACCTATGGCTACACCTTC
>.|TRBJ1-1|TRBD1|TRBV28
CASSFMDRTNTEAFF
TGTGCCAGCAGTTTCATGGACAGGACGAACACTGAAGCTTTCTTT
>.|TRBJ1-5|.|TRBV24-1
CATSVLRGRGSNQPQHF
TGTGCCACCAGTGTTCTACGGGGTCGGGGAAGCAATCAGCCCCAGCATTTT
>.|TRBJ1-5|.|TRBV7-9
CASSSPGANQPQHF
TGTGCCAGCAGCTCCCCCGGAGCGAATCAGCCCCAGCATTTT
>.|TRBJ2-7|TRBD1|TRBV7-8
CASSSKHVRDRVLYEQYF
TGTGCCAGCAGCTCCAAACACGTCCGGGACAGGGTGCTATACGAGCAGTACTTC
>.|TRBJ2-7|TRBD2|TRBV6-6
CASSRKTSGSDEQYF
TGTGCCAGCAGCCGCAAGACTAGCGGGAGCGACGAGCAGTACTTC
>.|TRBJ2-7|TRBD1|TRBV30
CAWSDFFGRGRGEQYF
TGTGCCTGGAGTGACTTCTTTGGCAGGGGGCGAGGTGAGCAGTACTTC